What follows describes a single T cell receptor (beta chain). These data are taken from a study of blood T cell repertoires in COVID-19. Study-wide context: Researchers got acute and convalescent COVID-19 samples from the United States, Italy and Spain.

Donors of Cohort 3 who recovered were those that had two negative PCRs, clearance, or symptom resolution. Using immunoSEQ multiplex PCR, the repertoire was profiled, and TCRdb retains in-frame clones only, with some absent. This table holds approximately 220,000 clones, about nine tenths found once. This CDR3 has 18 residues. V dropped 2 bases and J dropped 0 bases, with 14 bases sitting between them. The germline V gene has CDR1 ENHRY and CDR2 SYGVKD. This sequence originates from a woman in her 30s who had recovered from COVID-19. The sample comprised PBMCs or T cells enriched from blood (not recorded which). The rearrangement uses TRBV10-3 and TRBJ2-6; D not certain. The DNA for the CDR3 is TGTGCCATCAGTGAGAGTAGGAGTGGTAACTCTGGGGCCAACGTCCTGACTTTC. Translating it yields CAISESRSGNSGANVLTF.